These T cell receptor beta chains were read from a single sample in a study of cytotoxic CD8 clonotypes in ibrutinib-treated CLL. The table came from immunoSEQ multiplex PCR; TCRdb's copy has only in-frame clones and leaves some out. The sample carries approximately 60,000 clones, 54% recorded once. Sequenced material: PBMCs, taken at disease progression, from a patient treated with ibrutinib. The receptors originated from a human donor with chronic lymphocytic leukemia. CDR3s include the opening cysteine and the closing phenylalanine or tryptophan. The D gene is left open where the match is weak. Some rows have no size entry. The others give once, few or many, or a class for an expanded clone.

J gene,D gene,V gene,clone size,CDR3 protein,CDR3 DNA
TRBJ1-6,NA,TRBV5-4,once,CASSSPAGDIDSPLHF,TGTGCCAGCAGCTCGCCCGCCGGGGACATCGATTCACCCCTCCACTTT
TRBJ1-5,NA,TRBV5-6,NA,CASSLGVGQLNQPQHF,TGTGCCAGCAGCTTGGGGGTTGGGCAGCTCAATCAGCCCCAGCATTTT
TRBJ1-3,NA,TRBV4-3,NA,CASSQGSGGLNTIYF,TGCGCCAGCAGCCAAGGATCGGGTGGGCTCAACACCATATATTTT
TRBJ1-1,NA,TRBV29-1,NA,CSVGSDRMNTEAFF,TGCAGCGTTGGCTCGGACAGAATGAACACTGAAGCTTTCTTT
TRBJ2-7,NA,TRBV28,NA,CASSLAYEQYF,TGTGCCAGCAGTTTAGCTTACGAGCAGTACTTC
TRBJ2-5,TRBD2,TRBV7-9,NA,CASSLVKGGLAGVETQYF,TGTGCCAGCAGCTTAGTAAAAGGGGGGCTAGCGGGAGTAGAGACCCAGTACTTC
TRBJ1-5,NA,TRBV2,NA,CASKWGNQPQHF,TGTGCCAGCAAGTGGGGGAATCAGCCCCAGCATTTT
TRBJ1-1,NA,TRBV2,few,CASSLREADTEAFF,TGTGCCAGCAGTCTCAGGGAGGCGGACACTGAAGCTTTCTTT
TRBJ1-4,NA,TRBV2,NA,CASSEAGLEFNEKLFF,TGTGCCAGCAGTGAAGCCGGACTTGAGTTTAATGAAAAACTGTTTTTT
TRBJ2-7,NA,TRBV25-1,NA,CASSEMGSYEQYF,TGTGCCAGCAGTGAAATGGGATCCTACGAGCAGTACTTC
TRBJ2-1,NA,TRBV18,few,CASSPGNYNEQFF,TGTGCCAGCTCACCAGGTAACTACAATGAGCAGTTCTTC
TRBJ1-2,NA,TRBV30,NA,CAWSQGGGYTF,TGTGCCTGGTCCCAAGGTGGTGGCTACACCTTC
TRBJ2-5,TRBD2,TRBV5-4,NA,CASSLSGTGRETQYF,TGTGCCAGCAGCTTGAGCGGGACTGGACGAGAGACCCAGTACTTC
TRBJ2-6,NA,TRBV27,NA,CASSSLGFSGANVLTF,TGTGCCAGCAGTTCCCTAGGGTTCTCTGGGGCCAACGTCCTGACTTTC
TRBJ1-6,NA,TRBV28,few,CASSSPPRQGPYPPLHF,TGTGCCAGCAGTTCCCCCCCTCGCCAGGGACCCTATCCACCCCTCCACTTT
TRBJ2-5,NA,TRBV4-1,NA,CASSQSRLQALGNETQYF,TGCGCCAGCAGCCAGAGCCGCTTGCAGGCATTGGGAAACGAGACCCAGTACTTC
TRBJ2-6,NA,TRBV15,NA,CATSRDRASGANVLTF,TGTGCCACCAGCAGGGACCGAGCTTCTGGGGCCAACGTCCTGACTTTC
TRBJ2-1,NA,TRBV20-1,NA,CSAARIGEQFF,TGCAGTGCTGCTCGTATTGGTGAGCAGTTCTTC
TRBJ1-1,NA,TRBV2,NA,CASRFGPTEAFF,TGTGCCAGCAGATTCGGTCCCACTGAAGCTTTCTTT
TRBJ1-2,NA,TRBV19,NA,CASSIAYGYTF,TGTGCCAGTAGTATAGCCTATGGCTACACCTTC
TRBJ1-1,NA,TRBV28,NA,CATESNTEAFF,TGTGCCACAGAGTCGAACACTGAAGCTTTCTTT
TRBJ2-1,TRBD1,TRBV6-5,few,CASSPGQGYYNEQFF,TGTGCCAGCAGTCCAGGACAGGGCTATTACAATGAGCAGTTCTTC
TRBJ1-1,NA,TRBV30,NA,CAWTRRGTEAFF,TGTGCCTGGACCCGGAGGGGCACTGAAGCTTTCTTT
TRBJ2-5,NA,TRBV5-1,few,CASSFQETQYF,TGCGCCAGCAGCTTCCAAGAGACCCAGTACTTC
TRBJ2-7,NA,TRBV10-3,few,CAISDGGPEQYF,TGTGCCATCAGTGACGGGGGGCCCGAGCAGTACTTC
TRBJ1-2,NA,TRBV6-1,NA,CASSDYGYTF,TGTGCCAGCAGTGACTATGGCTACACCTTC
TRBJ1-1,NA,TRBV18,few,CASSPSGETEAFF,TGTGCCAGCTCACCCTCAGGGGAAACTGAAGCTTTCTTT
TRBJ2-1,NA,TRBV10-2,few,CASKGQGGNEQFF,TGCGCCAGCAAGGGGCAGGGGGGCAATGAGCAGTTCTTC
TRBJ1-4,NA,TRBV5-4,NA,CASSLAGTNEKLFF,TGTGCCAGCAGCTTAGCAGGGACTAATGAAAAACTGTTTTTT
TRBJ1-1,NA,TRBV7-2,few,CASSLAGSQREAFF,TGTGCCAGCAGCTTAGCGGGATCTCAGCGAGAAGCTTTCTTT
TRBJ1-1,NA,TRBV9,NA,CASSVRVTNTEAFF,TGTGCCAGCAGCGTCAGGGTGACGAACACTGAAGCTTTCTTT
TRBJ2-7,TRBD1,TRBV14,NA,CASSQIGQGYYEQYF,TGTGCCAGCAGCCAAATTGGACAGGGATACTACGAGCAGTACTTC
TRBJ2-5,TRBD1,TRBV5-1,NA,CASSIVGTAYQETQYF,TGCGCCAGCAGCATCGTCGGGACAGCGTACCAAGAGACCCAGTACTTC